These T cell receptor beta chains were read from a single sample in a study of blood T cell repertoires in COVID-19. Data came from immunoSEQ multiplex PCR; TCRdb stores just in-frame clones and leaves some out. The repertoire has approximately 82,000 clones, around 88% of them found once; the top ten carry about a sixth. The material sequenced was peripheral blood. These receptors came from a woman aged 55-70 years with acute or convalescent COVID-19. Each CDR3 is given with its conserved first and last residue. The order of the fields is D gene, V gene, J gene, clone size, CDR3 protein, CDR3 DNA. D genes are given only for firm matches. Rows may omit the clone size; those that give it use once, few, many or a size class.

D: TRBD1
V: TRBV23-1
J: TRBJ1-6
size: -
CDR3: CASSQPDRDRKTLNSPLHF
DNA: TGCGCCAGCAGTCAACCTGATAGGGACAGGAAAACTCTTAATTCACCCCTCCACTTT

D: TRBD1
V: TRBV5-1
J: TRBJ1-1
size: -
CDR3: CASSTTGQGLTEAFF
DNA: TGCGCCAGCAGCACCACTGGACAGGGGCTCACTGAAGCTTTCTTT

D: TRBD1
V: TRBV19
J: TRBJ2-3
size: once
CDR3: CASKPHRGLDTQYF
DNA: TGTGCCAGTAAACCGCACAGGGGGCTTGATACGCAGTATTTT

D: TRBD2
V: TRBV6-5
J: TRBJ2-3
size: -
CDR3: CASGGAGATDTQYF
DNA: TGTGCCAGCGGGGGAGCGGGGGCCACAGATACGCAGTATTTT

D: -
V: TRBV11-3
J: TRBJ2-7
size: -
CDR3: CASSLGAGGVEQYF
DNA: TGTGCCAGCAGCTTAGGGGCGGGTGGAGTGGAGCAGTACTTC

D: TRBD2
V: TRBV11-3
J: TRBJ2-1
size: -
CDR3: CASSLEGTSGPTQFF
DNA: TGTGCCAGCAGCTTAGAAGGGACTAGCGGGCCGACGCAGTTCTTC

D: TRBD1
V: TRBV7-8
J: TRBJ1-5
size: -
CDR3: CASSSPGQGKHQPQHF
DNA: TGTGCCAGCAGCTCACCGGGACAGGGGAAGCATCAGCCCCAGCATTTT

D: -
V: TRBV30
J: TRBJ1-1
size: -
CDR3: CAWRKSEGVSTEAFF
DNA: TGTGCCTGGAGAAAGTCAGAGGGGGTATCAACTGAAGCTTTCTTT

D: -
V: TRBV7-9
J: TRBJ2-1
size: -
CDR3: CASSLDLGLYNEQFF
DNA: TGTGCCAGCAGCTTAGACCTAGGACTCTACAATGAGCAGTTCTTC

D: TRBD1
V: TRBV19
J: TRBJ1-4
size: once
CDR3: CASSITGAGEKLFF
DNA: TGTGCCAGTAGTATCACAGGGGCTGGTGAAAAACTGTTTTTT

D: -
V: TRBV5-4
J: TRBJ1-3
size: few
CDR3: CASSSRAGNTIYF
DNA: TGTGCCAGCAGCTCTCGGGCTGGAAACACCATATATTTT

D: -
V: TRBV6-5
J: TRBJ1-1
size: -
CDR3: CASSYQTSMNTEAFF
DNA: TGTGCCAGCAGTTACCAGACATCTATGAACACTGAAGCTTTCTTT

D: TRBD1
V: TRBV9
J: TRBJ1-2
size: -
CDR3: CASSVGPTGVYGYTF
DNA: TGTGCCAGCAGCGTAGGCCCCACAGGGGTCTATGGCTACACCTTC

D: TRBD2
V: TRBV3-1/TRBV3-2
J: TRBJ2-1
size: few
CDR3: CASSQQPTSGPRNEQFF
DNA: TGTGCCAGCAGCCAACAACCGACTAGCGGGCCCAGGAATGAGCAGTTCTTC

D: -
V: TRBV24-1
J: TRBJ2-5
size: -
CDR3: CATSDPTGAGETQYF
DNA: TGTGCCACCAGTGATCCGACAGGCGCGGGAGAGACCCAGTACTTC

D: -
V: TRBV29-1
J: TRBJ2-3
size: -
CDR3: CSVVGEGGGSGDTQYF
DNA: TGCAGCGTTGTGGGGGAAGGAGGGGGCTCGGGTGATACGCAGTATTTT

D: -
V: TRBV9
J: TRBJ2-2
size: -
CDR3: CASSATPLGAGELFF
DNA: TGTGCCAGCAGCGCCACTCCCCTCGGTGCCGGGGAGCTGTTTTTT

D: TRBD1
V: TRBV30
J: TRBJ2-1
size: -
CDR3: CAWSVSGTGSYNEQFF
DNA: TGTGCCTGGAGTGTGAGTGGGACAGGGTCCTACAATGAGCAGTTCTTC

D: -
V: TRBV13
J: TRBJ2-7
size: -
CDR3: CASSLGGPQPLSYEQYF
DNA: TGTGCCAGCAGCTTGGGGGGGCCACAACCCCTCTCCTACGAGCAGTACTTC

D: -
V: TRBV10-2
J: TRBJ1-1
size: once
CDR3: CASTTGGGHPEAFF
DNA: TGCGCCAGCACCACCGGGGGGGGGCACCCTGAAGCTTTCTTT

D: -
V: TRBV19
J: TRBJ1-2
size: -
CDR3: CASSQDEGDYGYTF
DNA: TGTGCCAGTAGCCAGGATGAGGGGGACTATGGCTACACCTTC

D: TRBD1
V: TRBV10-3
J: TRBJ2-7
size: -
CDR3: CAISDTTGGRYEQYF
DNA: TGTGCCATCAGTGATACGACAGGGGGACGCTACGAGCAGTACTTC

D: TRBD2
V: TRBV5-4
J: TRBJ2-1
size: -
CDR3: CASSVLAGGNEQFF
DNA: TGTGCCAGCAGCGTACTAGCGGGAGGAAATGAGCAGTTCTTC

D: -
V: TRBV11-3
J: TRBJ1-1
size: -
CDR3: CASSFRGGDTEAFF
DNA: TGTGCCAGCAGCTTCAGGGGAGGGGACACTGAAGCTTTCTTT

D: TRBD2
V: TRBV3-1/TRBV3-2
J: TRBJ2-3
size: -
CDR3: CASSLGLAGGPDTQYF
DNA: TGTGCCAGCAGCCTAGGACTAGCGGGAGGACCAGATACGCAGTATTTT

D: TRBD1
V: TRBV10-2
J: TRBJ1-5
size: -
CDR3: CASSPGQVNQPQHF
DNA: TGCGCCAGCAGTCCTGGACAGGTAAATCAGCCCCAGCATTTT

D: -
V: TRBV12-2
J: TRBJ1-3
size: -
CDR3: CASRLVRGPRNTIYF
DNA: TGTGCAAGTCGCTTAGTTCGGGGTCCGCGAAACACCATATATTTT

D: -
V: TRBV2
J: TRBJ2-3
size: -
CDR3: CASSEISGFTDTQYF
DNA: TGTGCCAGCAGTGAGATTAGCGGCTTCACAGATACGCAGTATTTT

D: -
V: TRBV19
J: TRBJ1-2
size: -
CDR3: CASSGTLILGYTF
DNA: TGTGCCAGTAGCGGGACACTCATTCTGGGCTACACCTTC

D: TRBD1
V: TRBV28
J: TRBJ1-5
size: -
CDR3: CASSPGTGRQPQHF
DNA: TGTGCCAGCAGTCCGGGGACAGGGCGTCAGCCCCAGCATTTT

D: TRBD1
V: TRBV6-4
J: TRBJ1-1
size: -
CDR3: CASRTQGVGNTEAFF
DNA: TGTGCCAGCAGAACGCAGGGGGTTGGAAACACTGAAGCTTTCTTT

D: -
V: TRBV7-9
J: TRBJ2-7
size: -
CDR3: CASSHSYEQYF
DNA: TGTGCCAGCAGCCACTCCTACGAGCAGTACTTC

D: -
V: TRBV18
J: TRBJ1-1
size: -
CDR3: CASSRTQGLRNTEAFF
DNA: TGTGCCAGCTCACGTACCCAGGGTCTTAGGAACACTGAAGCTTTCTTT

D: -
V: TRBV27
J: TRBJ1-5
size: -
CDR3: CASSRLDSNQPQHF
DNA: TGTGCCAGCAGCCGACTTGATAGCAATCAGCCCCAGCATTTT

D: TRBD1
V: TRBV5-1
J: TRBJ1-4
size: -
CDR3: CASSPTDREGKLFF
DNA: TGCGCCAGCAGCCCTACTGACAGGGAAGGCAAACTGTTTTTT

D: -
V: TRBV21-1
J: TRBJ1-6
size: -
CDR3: CASSKVYRQLNSPLHF
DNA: TGTGCCAGCAGCAAAGTGTATAGACAGCTTAATTCACCCCTCCACTTT

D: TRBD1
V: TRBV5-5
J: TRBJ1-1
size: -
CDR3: CASSPETGTGEDTEAFF
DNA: TGTGCCAGCAGCCCGGAGACCGGGACAGGGGAGGACACTGAAGCTTTCTTT

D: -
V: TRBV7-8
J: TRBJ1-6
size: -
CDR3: CASSSAAGNSPLHF
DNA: TGTGCCAGCAGTTCGGCCGCGGGGAATTCACCCCTCCACTTT

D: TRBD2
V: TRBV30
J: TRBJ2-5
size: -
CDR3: CAWTSGTSGGRGETQYF
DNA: TGTGCCTGGACCTCTGGGACTAGCGGGGGGCGGGGAGAGACCCAGTACTTC

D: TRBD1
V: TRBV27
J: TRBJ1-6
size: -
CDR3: CASNPTGVYNSPLHF
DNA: TGTGCCAGCAACCCGACAGGGGTGTATAATTCACCCCTCCACTTT

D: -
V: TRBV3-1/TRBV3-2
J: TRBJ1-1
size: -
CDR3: CASVSDMNTEAFF
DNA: TGTGCCAGCGTCTCTGACATGAACACTGAAGCTTTCTTT

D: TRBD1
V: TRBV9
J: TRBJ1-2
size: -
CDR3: CASSVRDRVWDGYTF
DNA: TGTGCCAGCAGCGTTAGGGACAGGGTTTGGGATGGCTACACCTTC

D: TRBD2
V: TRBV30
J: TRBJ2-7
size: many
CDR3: CAWKGAGADEQYF
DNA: TGTGCCTGGAAGGGCGCGGGAGCGGACGAGCAGTACTTC

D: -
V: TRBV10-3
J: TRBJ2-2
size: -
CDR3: CAISFNFGELFF
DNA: TGTGCCATCAGTTTCAATTTCGGGGAGCTGTTTTTT

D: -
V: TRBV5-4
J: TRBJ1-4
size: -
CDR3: CASSLAAGDVNEKLFF
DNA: TGTGCCAGCAGCTTGGCGGCGGGGGACGTTAATGAAAAACTGTTTTTT

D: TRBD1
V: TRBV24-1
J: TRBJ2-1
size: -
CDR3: CATSEDRGGDEQFF
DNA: TGTGCCACCAGTGAGGACAGGGGAGGTGATGAGCAGTTCTTC

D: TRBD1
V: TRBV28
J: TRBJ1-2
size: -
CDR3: CASSGGGINYGYTF
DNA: TGTGCCAGCAGTGGAGGGGGCATTAACTATGGCTACACCTTC